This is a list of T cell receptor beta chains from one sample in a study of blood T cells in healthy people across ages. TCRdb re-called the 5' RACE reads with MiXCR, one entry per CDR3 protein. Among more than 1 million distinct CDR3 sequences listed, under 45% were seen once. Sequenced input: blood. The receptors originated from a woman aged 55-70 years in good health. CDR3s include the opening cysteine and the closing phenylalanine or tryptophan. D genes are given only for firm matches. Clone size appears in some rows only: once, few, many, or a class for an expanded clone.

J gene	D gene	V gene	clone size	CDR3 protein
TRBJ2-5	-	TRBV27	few	CATRSGWQETQYF
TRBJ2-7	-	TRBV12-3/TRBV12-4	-	CASSLEAALYEQYF
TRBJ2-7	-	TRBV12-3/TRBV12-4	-	CASSLVTSNEQYF
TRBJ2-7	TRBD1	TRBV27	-	CASSPSDRGLGEQYF
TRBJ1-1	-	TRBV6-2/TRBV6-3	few	CASSYKSGTVNTEAFF
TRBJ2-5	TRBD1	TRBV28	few	CASSRETGYQETQYF
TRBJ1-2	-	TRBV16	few	CASSQYKKGTTNYGYTF
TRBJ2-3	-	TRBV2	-	CASKVGRGTDTQYF
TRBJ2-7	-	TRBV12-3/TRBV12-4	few	CASRLEGGLGHEQYF
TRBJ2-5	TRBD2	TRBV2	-	CASSDLREQYF
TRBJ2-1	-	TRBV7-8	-	CASSLVGRDDNEQFF
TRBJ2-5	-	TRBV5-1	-	CASSLEDDQETQYF
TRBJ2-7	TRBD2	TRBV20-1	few	CSARGLAVSYEQYF
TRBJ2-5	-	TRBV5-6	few	CASSLGTLSQYF
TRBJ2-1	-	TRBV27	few	CASSSGQSSYNEQFF
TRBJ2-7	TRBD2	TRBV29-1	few	CSVSTSGSYEQYF
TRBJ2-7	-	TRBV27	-	CASRRYSISYEQYF
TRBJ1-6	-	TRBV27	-	CASSSQSSYNSPLHF
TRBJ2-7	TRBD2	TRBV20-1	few	CSARDRTSGRTYEQYF
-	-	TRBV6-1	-	CASSERDTNLYEQYF
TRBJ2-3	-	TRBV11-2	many	CASSLGGGSDTQYF
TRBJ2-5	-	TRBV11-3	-	CASSSESNYGQYF
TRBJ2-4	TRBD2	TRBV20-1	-	CSARDIASGSRTGYERYF
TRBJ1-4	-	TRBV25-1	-	CASSESRPVNEKLFF
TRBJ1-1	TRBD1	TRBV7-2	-	CASNSNWDRGELGTEAFF
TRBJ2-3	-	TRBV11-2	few	CASSRAGAVTDTQYF
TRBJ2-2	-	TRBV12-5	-	CASGLLSGPGELFF
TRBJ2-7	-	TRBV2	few	CASSAAGLSSYEQYF
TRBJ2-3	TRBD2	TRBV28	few	CASSPSGRLLSTDTQYF
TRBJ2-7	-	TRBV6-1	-	CASSVSWDTSSYEQYF
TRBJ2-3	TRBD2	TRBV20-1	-	CSASLAGDTQYF